This T cell receptor beta chain was sequenced during a study of cytomegalovirus exposure and HLA in healthy donors. Study-level findings and limits: Information on immune exposure was restricted to one variable (CMV serostatus). Most CMV-associated TCR beta chains were later found to appear HLA-restricted. The authors later found HLA-associated TCR beta chains more clonally expanded than equally common others.

Comment on this clone: The antigen is undetermined.

From germline, CDR1 is GTSNPN and CDR2 SVGIG (reference sequence). V was pared by 3 bases and J by 4 bases, with 7 bases between. This CDR3 is built from 12 residues. PCR involved 60 Vbeta and 13 Jbeta primers. The repertoire was sequenced with immunoSEQ multiplex PCR; TCRdb's copy has only in-frame clones and lacks some. The sample includes about 140,000 clones, approximately 78% of them seen just once. The clonotype originates from a female donor in good health and CMV-seronegative. V usage is TRBV30 and J usage is TRBJ1-3; D is undetermined. The sample taken for sequencing was PBMCs. CDR3 protein: CAWRRVGNTIYF. For the CDR3, the DNA is TGTGCCTGGAGGAGGGTCGGAAACACCATATATTTT.